A single count supports the clone carrying this TCR beta chain. This entry belongs to a study of blood T cell repertoires in COVID-19. Study information: Specimens from acute and convalescent COVID-19 originated in the United States, Italy and Spain. Sources were T cells, B-cell-depleted T cells, or PBMCs; the material itself was cDNA or gDNA.

The ends were cut back, 3 bases at V and 3 bases at J, with 15 bases in the middle. Per the germline V gene, CDR1 is SEHNR and CDR2 is FQNEAQ (reference sequence). This CDR3 has 16 residues. In the authors' methods: For nucleated cells, counts were estimated from reference gene primer amplification. Sequencing was performed with immunoSEQ multiplex PCR; in TCRdb, only in-frame clones are kept and a portion is missing. That table is the source of V, J and clone size, and D and trimming were worked out from the DNA. The sample shows roughly 70,000 clones, 80% of them seen only once. The sequenced sample was peripheral blood. The chain employs TRBV7-9 and TRBJ1-3, with a tentative D call TRBD1 (6 bases). The sequence was obtained from a man aged 70 or older who had recovered from COVID-19. The CDR3 nucleotides read TGTGCCAGCAGCTTGACAGGCGGGTTTAGTGGAAACACCATATATTTT. Residues: CASSLTGGFSGNTIYF.